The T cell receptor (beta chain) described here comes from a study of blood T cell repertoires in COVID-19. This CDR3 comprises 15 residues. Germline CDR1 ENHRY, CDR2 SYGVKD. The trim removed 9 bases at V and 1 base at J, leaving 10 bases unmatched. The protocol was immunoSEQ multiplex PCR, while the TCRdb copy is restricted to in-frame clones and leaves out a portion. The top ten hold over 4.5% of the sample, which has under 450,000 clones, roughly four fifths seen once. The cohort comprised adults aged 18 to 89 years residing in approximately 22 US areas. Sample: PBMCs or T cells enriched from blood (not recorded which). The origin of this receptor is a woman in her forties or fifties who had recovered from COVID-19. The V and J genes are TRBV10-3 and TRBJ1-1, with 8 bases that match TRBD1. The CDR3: CAIKTTGTGNTEAFF. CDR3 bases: TGTGCCATTAAAACGACGGGGACAGGGAACACTGAAGCTTTCTTT.